This TCR beta chain was recorded in a study of T cell changes during pregnancy in multiple sclerosis. CDR3 length: 13 amino acids. With 5 bases removed from V and 8 bases from J, the gap between germline ends came to 15 bases. The germline gives CDR1 SGHTA, CDR2 FQGTGA. Profiling relied on immunoSEQ multiplex PCR, and the TCRdb table lists in-frame clones only, not all of them. Of 45,000 to 65,000 clones listed, approximately 90% are singletons. The chain couples TRBV7-3 to TRBJ1-2, with D possibly being TRBD1 (6 bases). The clonotype comes from a female donor with multiple sclerosis, enrolled in a pregnancy study. Material: CD4+ T cells from peripheral blood mononuclear cells, obtained after pregnancy. In DNA form, the CDR3 reads TGTGCCAGCAGCCCAAACAGGGAAGACGGCTACACCTTC. Encoded protein: CASSPNREDGYTF.